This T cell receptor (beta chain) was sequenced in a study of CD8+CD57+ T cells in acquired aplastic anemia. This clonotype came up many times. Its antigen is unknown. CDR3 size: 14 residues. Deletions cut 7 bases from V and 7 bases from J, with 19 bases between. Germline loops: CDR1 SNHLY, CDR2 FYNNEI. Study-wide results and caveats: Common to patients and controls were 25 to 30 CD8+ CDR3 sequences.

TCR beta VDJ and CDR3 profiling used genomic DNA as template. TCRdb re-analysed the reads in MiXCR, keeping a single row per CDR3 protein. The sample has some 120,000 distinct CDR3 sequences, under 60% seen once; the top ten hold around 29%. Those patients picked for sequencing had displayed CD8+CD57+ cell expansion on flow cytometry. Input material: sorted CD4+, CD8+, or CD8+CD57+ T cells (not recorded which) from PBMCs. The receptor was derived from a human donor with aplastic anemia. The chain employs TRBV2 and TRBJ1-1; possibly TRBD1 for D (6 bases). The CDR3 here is CASTEAGGESEAFF. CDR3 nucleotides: TGTGCCAGCACCGAGGCGGGGGGCGAAAGTGAAGCTTTCTTT.